Included here is one T cell receptor beta chain sequence, with context. Germline CDR1 and CDR2: DFQATT and SNEGSKA (reference sequence). Trimming shortened V by 3 bases and J by 4 bases, and 25 bases separated the two germline ends. The CDR3 runs to 17 residues. This sample is drawn from a study of spatial heterogeneity in lung cancer. TCRdb called the 5' RACE reads again in MiXCR, with one record for every CDR3 protein. Among roughly 110,000 distinct CDR3 sequences listed, approximately 11% were seen once. This sample's time point: blood at routine non-recurrence follow-up after resection. The sequence derives from a female donor with early-stage non-small cell lung cancer. The chain couples TRBV20-1 to TRBJ2-7; tentatively, D is TRBD2 (6 bases). Sequencing used PBMCs, obtained at follow-up. The CDR3 DNA reads TGCAGTGCTAGTAAGGGGATGGGGCAGGGAGGTCAGTACGAGCAGTACTTC. Residues: CSASKGMGQGGQYEQYF.